This T cell receptor beta chain was profiled in a study of blood T cell repertoires in COVID-19. For the study at large: Sources were T cells, B-cell-depleted T cells, or PBMCs; the material itself was cDNA or gDNA.

CDR1 MDHEN and CDR2 SYDVKM come from the germline V gene. This CDR3 has 16 residues. J lost 6 bases, V lost 7 bases, and 15 bases had no gene match. Authors' analysis steps: Reference gene primer amplification gave estimated nucleated cell counts. Clones were sequenced by immunoSEQ multiplex PCR, and TCRdb holds only the in-frame ones, with some missing. Clone size and the V and J calls come from that table; the DNA yielded D and trimming. Among roughly 140,000 clones listed, 75% to 90% were seen once. The receptor comes from a woman of 80 years or more with acute or convalescent COVID-19. Sequenced input: peripheral blood. V usage is TRBV28 and J usage is TRBJ1-2; 9 bases fit TRBD1. This chain's CDR3 is CASTPFEGQGENGYTF. The CDR3 DNA reads as TGTGCCAGCACCCCCTTCGAGGGACAGGGTGAGAATGGCTACACCTTC.